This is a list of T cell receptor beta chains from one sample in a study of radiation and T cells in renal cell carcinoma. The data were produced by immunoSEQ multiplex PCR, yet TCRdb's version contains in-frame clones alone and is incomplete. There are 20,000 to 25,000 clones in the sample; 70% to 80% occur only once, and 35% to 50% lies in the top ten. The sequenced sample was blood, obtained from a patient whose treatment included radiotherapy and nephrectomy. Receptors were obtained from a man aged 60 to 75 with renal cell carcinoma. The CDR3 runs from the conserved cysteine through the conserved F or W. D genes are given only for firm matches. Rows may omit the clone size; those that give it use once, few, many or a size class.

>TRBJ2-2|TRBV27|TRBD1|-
CASSLLRDRVNTGELFF
TGTGCCAGCAGTTTATTGAGGGACAGGGTGAACACCGGGGAGCTGTTTTTT
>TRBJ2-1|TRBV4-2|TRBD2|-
CASSPRTSGAYNEQFF
TGTGCCAGCAGCCCTCGGACTAGCGGAGCCTACAATGAGCAGTTCTTC
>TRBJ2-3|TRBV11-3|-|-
CASSQDSLESRAQYF
TGTGCCAGCAGCCAGGACTCCTTAGAGAGCCGGGCGCAGTATTTT
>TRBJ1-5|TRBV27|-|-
CASSLKAGVGNQPQHF
TGTGCCAGCAGTTTAAAGGCAGGGGTTGGCAATCAGCCCCAGCATTTT
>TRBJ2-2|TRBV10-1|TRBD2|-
CASSKLAGARSFGELFF
TGCGCCAGCAGTAAACTAGCGGGAGCTCGGTCATTCGGGGAGCTGTTTTTT
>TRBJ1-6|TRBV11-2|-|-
CASSLRSSYNSPLHF
TGTGCCAGCAGCTTAAGAAGCTCCTATAATTCACCCCTCCACTTT
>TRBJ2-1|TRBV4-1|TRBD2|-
CASRLERTSLNEQFF
TGCGCCAGCAGACTTGAAAGGACTAGCTTGAATGAGCAGTTCTTC
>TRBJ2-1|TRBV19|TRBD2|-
CASSSISGLRTYNEQFF
TGTGCCAGTAGTTCCATATCGGGACTAAGGACCTACAATGAGCAGTTCTTC
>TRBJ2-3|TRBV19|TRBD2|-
CASSITAGFGPDTQYF
TGTGCCAGTAGTATTACAGCGGGATTTGGCCCAGATACGCAGTATTTT
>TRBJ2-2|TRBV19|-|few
CASSILTTNTGELFF
TGTGCCAGTAGTATTCTGACAACGAACACCGGGGAGCTGTTTTTT
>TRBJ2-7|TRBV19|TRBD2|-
CASSIARVGSGRARGEQYF
TGTGCCAGTAGTATAGCCCGTGTCGGTAGCGGGCGCGCCAGAGGGGAGCAGTACTTC
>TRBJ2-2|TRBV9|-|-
CASSEGPVRSRLNTGELFF
TGTGCCAGCAGCGAGGGCCCCGTGAGGTCCCGCTTAAACACCGGGGAGCTGTTTTTT
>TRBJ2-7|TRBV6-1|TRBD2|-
CATSRGGSYEQYF
TGTGCCACCAGTCGGGGGGGGTCCTACGAGCAGTACTTC
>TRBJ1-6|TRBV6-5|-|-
CASSYQGSSPLHF
TGTGCCAGCAGTTACCAGGGCTCCTCACCCCTCCACTTT
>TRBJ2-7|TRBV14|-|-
CASSRTSYYEQYF
TGTGCCAGCAGCCGAACTAGTTACTACGAGCAGTACTTC
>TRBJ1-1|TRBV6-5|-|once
CASSYLGAGTEAFF
TGTGCCAGCAGTTACCTGGGGGCGGGCACTGAAGCTTTCTTT
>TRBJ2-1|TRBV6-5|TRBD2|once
CASSSVRGRALFF
TGTGCCAGCAGTTCTGTGCGCGGGAGGGCATTGTTCTTC
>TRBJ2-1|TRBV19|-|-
CASSPRQRTTNEQFF
TGTGCCAGTAGTCCCCGCCAGAGGACTACCAATGAGCAGTTCTTC
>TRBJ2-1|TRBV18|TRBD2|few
CASSPASGSKNEQFF
TGTGCCAGCTCACCAGCTAGCGGGAGTAAGAATGAGCAGTTCTTC
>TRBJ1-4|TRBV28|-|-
CASSLWTSNEKLFF
TGTGCCAGCAGTTTATGGACCAGTAATGAAAAACTGTTTTTT
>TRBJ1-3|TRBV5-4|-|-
CASTWGGWSGNTIYF
TGTGCCAGCACCTGGGGGGGCTGGTCCGGAAACACCATATATTTT
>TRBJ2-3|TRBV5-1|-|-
CASSPGLLTDTQYF
TGCGCCAGCAGCCCAGGACTACTCACAGATACGCAGTATTTT
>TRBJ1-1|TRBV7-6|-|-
CASSPSMNTEAFF
TGTGCCAGCAGCCCCTCCATGAACACTGAAGCTTTCTTT
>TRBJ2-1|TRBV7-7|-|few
CASSLGRSYNEQFF
TGTGCTAGCAGCCTCGGTCGCTCCTACAATGAGCAGTTCTTC
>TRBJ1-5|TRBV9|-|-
CASSAGGDTRNQPQHF
TGTGCCAGCAGCGCCGGCGGGGACACAAGAAATCAGCCCCAGCATTTT
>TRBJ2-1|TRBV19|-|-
CASDQGPHNEQFF
TGTGCCAGCGACCAGGGACCCCACAATGAGCAGTTCTTC
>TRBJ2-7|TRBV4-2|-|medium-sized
CASSQPPNYEQYF
TGTGCCAGCAGCCAGCCCCCTAACTACGAGCAGTACTTC
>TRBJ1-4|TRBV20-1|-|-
CSAHRREKLFF
TGCAGTGCTCATCGGCGGGAAAAACTGTTTTTT
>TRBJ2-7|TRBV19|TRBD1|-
CASSIELGTGVPYEQYF
TGTGCCAGTAGTATAGAACTCGGGACAGGGGTCCCCTACGAGCAGTACTTC
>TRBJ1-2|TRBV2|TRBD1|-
CASSGTGSGYTF
TGTGCCAGCAGTGGGACAGGGTCTGGCTACACCTTC
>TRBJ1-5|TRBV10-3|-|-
CAIRDSNSNQPQHF
TGTGCCATCAGGGACAGCAATAGCAATCAGCCCCAGCATTTT
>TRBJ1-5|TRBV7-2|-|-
CASSLGVDQPQHF
TGTGCCAGCAGCTTGGGAGTGGATCAGCCCCAGCATTTT
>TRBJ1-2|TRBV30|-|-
CAWRQNFGRGSLFSYGYTF
TGTGCCTGGAGGCAGAATTTTGGGCGTGGATCCCTGTTCTCCTATGGCTACACCTTC
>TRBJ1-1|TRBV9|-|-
CASSGSRTAEAFF
TGTGCCAGCAGCGGATCCCGGACGGCTGAAGCTTTCTTT
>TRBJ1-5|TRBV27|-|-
CASSARRVGQPQHF
TGTGCCAGCAGCGCCAGGAGGGTTGGTCAGCCCCAGCATTTT
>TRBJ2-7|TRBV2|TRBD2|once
CASRSGGSPYEQYF
TGTGCCAGCCGGTCGGGCGGGAGTCCCTACGAGCAGTACTTC